The 5 T cell receptor beta chains below come from one sample, sequenced in a study of blood T cells in healthy people across ages. A second PCR of 7 to 11 cycles used a sample-barcoded 5' primer and a J-beta primer mix. MiXCR, applied by TCRdb to the 5' RACE reads, yields one record per CDR3 protein. The sample has 1.8 million or so distinct CDR3 sequences; approximately 40% are singletons. Material: blood. These receptors came from a human donor in good health.

The chain is built from TRBV20-1 and TRBJ2-5, with TRBD1 identical over 10 bases. The V segment lost 0 bases and the J segment 4 bases; nucleotides outside the gene matches: 2. Per the germline V gene, CDR1 is DFQATT and CDR2 is SNEGSKA (reference sequence). This CDR3 region has 14 residues. The DNA for the CDR3 is TGCAGTGCTAGAGATCGGGACAGGGGAGAGACCCAGTACTTC. Its translation: CSARDRDRGETQYF.

This clonotype was detected only a few times. The J gene is TRBJ2-2, the V gene TRBV12-3 or TRBV12-4; D tentatively reads TRBD1 or TRBD2 (5 bases each). The length of the CDR3 is 16 residues. V lost 5 bases, J lost 1 base, and 14 bases lay in between. In DNA form, the CDR3 reads TGTGCCAGCAGTCCCCCGGGAACAGGGAACACCGGGGAGCTGTTTTTT. It specifies CASSPPGTGNTGELFF.

The gene calls are TRBV10-3 and TRBJ1-5; TRBD1 agrees at 8 bases. V trimming: 10 bases; J trimming: 1 base; junction bases outside the gene matches: 12. Germline values: CDR1 ENHRY, CDR2 SYGVKD. This CDR3 has 16 amino acids. The CDR3: CATSKQGEGSNQPQHF. CDR3 in DNA: TGTGCCACCTCGAAACAGGGGGAAGGGAGCAATCAGCCCCAGCATTTT.

This clonotype has only a few counts. The chain links TRBV28 to TRBJ1-1; 8 positions match TRBD1. V lost 5 bases and J lost 11; bases outside the gene matches: 10. The CDR3 is 13 amino acids. Germline V lookup: CDR1 MDHEN, CDR2 SYDVKM. CDR3 sequence (DNA): TGTGCCAGCAGTCCCGGACAGGGTGAGGCGGCTTTCTTT. Amino acids: CASSPGQGEAAFF. Based on the CDR3 plus reference TRBV28 and TRBJ1-1, the full variable domain is DVKVTQSSRYLVKRTGEKVFLECVQDMDHENMFWYRQDPGLGLRLIYFSYDVKMKEKGDIPEGYSVSREKKERFSLILESASTNQTSMYLCASSPGQGEAAFFGQGTRLTVV.

The chain employs TRBV20-1 and TRBJ2-3, with 10 bases aligning to TRBD2. This CDR3 has 14 amino acids. V trimming: 6 bases; J trimming: 4 bases; junction bases outside the gene matches: 7. Germline V gene sequence: CDR1 DFQATT, CDR2 SNEGSKA (reference sequence). This CDR3 is CSAEQSGGADTQYF. In DNA form, the CDR3 reads TGCAGTGCGGAGCAGAGCGGGGGGGCAGATACGCAGTATTTT.